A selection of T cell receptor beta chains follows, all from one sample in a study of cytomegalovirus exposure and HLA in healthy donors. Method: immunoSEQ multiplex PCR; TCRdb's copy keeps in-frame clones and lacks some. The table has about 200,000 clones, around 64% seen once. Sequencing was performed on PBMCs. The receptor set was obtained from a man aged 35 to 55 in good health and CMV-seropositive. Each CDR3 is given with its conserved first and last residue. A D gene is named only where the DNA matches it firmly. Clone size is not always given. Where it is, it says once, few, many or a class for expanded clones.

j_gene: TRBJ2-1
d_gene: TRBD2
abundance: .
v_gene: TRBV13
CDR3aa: CASSFLFPTGLAGNEQFF
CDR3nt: TGTGCCAGCAGCTTCTTGTTCCCCACGGGACTAGCGGGAAATGAGCAGTTCTTC

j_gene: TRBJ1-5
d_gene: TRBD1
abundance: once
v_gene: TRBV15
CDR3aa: CATSARTGDRNQPQHF
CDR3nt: TGTGCCACCAGCGCCCGGACAGGGGATCGCAATCAGCCCCAGCATTTT

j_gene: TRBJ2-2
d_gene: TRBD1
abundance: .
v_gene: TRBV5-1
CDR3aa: CASSLETGHTGELFF
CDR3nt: TGCGCCAGCAGCCTGGAGACAGGGCACACCGGGGAGCTGTTTTTT

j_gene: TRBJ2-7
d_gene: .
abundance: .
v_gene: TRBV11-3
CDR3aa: CASSTLWGGEQYF
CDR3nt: TGTGCCAGCAGCACCTTATGGGGAGGCGAGCAGTACTTC

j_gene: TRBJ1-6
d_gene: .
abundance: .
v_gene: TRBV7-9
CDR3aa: CASSSDINSPLHF
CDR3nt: TGTGCCAGCAGCTCGGACATAAATTCACCCCTCCACTTT

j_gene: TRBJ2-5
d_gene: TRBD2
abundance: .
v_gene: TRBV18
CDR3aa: CASSLQGLANQETQYF
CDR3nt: TGTGCCAGCTCACTCCAGGGACTAGCGAATCAAGAGACCCAGTACTTC

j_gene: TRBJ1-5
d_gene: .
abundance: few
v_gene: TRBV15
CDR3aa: CATGVTDNQPQHF
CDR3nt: TGTGCCACCGGCGTCACAGACAATCAGCCCCAGCATTTT

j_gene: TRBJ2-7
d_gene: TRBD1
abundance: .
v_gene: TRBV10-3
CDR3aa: CAIGLPPDRDAYEQYF
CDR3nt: TGTGCCATCGGTCTCCCCCCGGACAGGGACGCCTACGAGCAGTACTTC

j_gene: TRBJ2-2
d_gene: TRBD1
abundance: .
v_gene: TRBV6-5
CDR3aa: CASSYPGTGNTGELFF
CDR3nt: TGTGCCAGCAGTTACCCTGGGACAGGGAACACCGGGGAGCTGTTTTTT

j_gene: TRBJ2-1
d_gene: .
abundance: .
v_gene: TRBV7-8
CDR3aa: CASRVVLGGTEQFF
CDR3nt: TGTGCCAGCAGGGTAGTCCTAGGGGGTACGGAGCAGTTCTTC

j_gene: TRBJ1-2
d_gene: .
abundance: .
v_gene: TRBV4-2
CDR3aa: CASSPQGDYEIGYTF
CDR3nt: TGTGCCAGCAGCCCGCAAGGGGATTATGAGATTGGCTACACCTTC

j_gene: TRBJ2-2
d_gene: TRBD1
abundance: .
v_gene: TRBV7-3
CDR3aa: CASSLTGGEAGELFF
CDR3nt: TGTGCCAGCAGCCTAACAGGGGGCGAAGCCGGGGAGCTGTTTTTT

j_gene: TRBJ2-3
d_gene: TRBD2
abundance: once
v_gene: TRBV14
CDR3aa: CASSQDLAGSTDTQYF
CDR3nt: TGTGCCAGCAGCCAAGACCTAGCGGGTAGCACAGATACGCAGTATTTT

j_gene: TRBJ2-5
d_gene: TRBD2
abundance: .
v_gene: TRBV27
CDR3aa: CASSPTSGGQETQYF
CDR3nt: TGTGCCAGCAGCCCTACTAGCGGGGGGCAAGAGACCCAGTACTTC

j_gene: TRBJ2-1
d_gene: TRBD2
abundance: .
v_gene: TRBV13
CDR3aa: CASSRTRYNEQFF
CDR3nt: TGTGCCAGCAGCCGGACTAGATACAATGAGCAGTTCTTC

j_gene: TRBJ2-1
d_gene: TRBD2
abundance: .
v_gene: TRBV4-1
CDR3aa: CASSLLAGVSYNEQFF
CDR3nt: TGCGCCAGCAGCCTCCTAGCGGGGGTCTCCTACAATGAGCAGTTCTTC

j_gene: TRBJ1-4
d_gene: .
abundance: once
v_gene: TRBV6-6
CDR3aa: CASSYTGGEKLFF
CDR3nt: TGTGCCAGCAGTTACACGGGGGGTGAAAAACTGTTTTTT

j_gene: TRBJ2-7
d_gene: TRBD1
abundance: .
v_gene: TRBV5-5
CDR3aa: CASSLARQGIYEQYF
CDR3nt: TGTGCCAGCAGCTTGGCGAGACAGGGAATCTACGAGCAGTACTTC

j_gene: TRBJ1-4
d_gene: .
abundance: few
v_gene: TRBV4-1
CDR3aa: CASSRAGENEKLFF
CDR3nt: TGCGCCAGCAGCCGGGCAGGCGAAAATGAAAAACTGTTTTTT

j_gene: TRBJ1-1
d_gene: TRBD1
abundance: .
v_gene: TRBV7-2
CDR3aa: CASSFLGQSHTEAFF
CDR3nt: TGTGCCAGCAGCTTCCTGGGACAGTCCCACACTGAAGCCTTCTTT

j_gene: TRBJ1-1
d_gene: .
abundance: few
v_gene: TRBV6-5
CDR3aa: CASSYSHRNTEAFF
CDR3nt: TGTGCCAGCAGTTACTCTCACAGGAACACTGAAGCTTTCTTT

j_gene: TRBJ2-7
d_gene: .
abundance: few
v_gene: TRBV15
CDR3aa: CATSGVDRPYEQYF
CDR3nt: TGTGCCACCAGCGGAGTAGACAGACCCTACGAGCAGTACTTC

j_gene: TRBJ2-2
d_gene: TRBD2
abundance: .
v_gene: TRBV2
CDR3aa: CASSVLAGGTGELFF
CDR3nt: TGTGCCAGCAGTGTGCTAGCGGGGGGGACCGGGGAGCTGTTTTTT

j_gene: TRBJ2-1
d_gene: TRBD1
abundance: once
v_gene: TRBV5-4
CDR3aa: CASSFGGQGLTSYNEQFF
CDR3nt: TGTGCCAGCAGCTTTGGGGGACAGGGCTTAACCTCCTACAATGAGCAGTTCTTC

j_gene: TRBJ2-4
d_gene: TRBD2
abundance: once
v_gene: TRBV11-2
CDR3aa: CASTLRGSAKNIQYF
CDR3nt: TGTGCCAGCACCCTGCGGGGGAGTGCCAAAAACATTCAGTACTTC

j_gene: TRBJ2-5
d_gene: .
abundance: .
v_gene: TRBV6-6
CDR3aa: CASSYEADQETQYF
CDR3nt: TGTGCCAGCAGTTACGAGGCAGACCAAGAGACCCAGTACTTC